Listed below are T cell receptor beta chains from one sample, sequenced in a study of CD8 T cells in ankylosing spondylitis. TCRdb itself ran the 5' RACE reads through MiXCR, one entry per CDR3 protein. The repertoire holds 250,000 to 350,000 distinct CDR3 sequences, with roughly 20% as singletons. The material sequenced was blood, either unsorted or a sorted T cell fraction (not recorded which). The receptor set was obtained from a male donor with ankylosing spondylitis or in good health (not recorded which). CDR3s include the opening cysteine and the closing phenylalanine or tryptophan. Each record gives: clone size, D gene, V gene, J gene, CDR3 DNA, CDR3 protein. D genes are given only for firm matches. The size entry is marked missing in some rows and otherwise reads once, few, many or a size class.

few	TRBD1	TRBV5-4	TRBJ1-4	TGTGCCAGCAGCGAGACAGGGGATATCGAAAAACTGTTTTTT	CASSETGDIEKLFF
few	NA	TRBV25-1	TRBJ2-5	TGTGCCAGCAGTCGGGAGTCTGAGACCCAGTACTTC	CASSRESETQYF
few	NA	TRBV5-1	TRBJ1-1	TGCGCCAGCAGGTGGACTGAGGACACTGAAGCTTTCTTT	CASRWTEDTEAFF
few	NA	TRBV18	TRBJ1-1	TGTGCCAGCTCACCAGGGATGGACACTGAAGCTTTCTTT	CASSPGMDTEAFF
few	TRBD2	TRBV24-1	TRBJ2-1	TGTGCCACCAGTGATTTACGGGGGGATGAGCAGTTCTTC	CATSDLRGDEQFF
NA	NA	TRBV5-1	TRBJ2-5	TGCGCCAGCAGCTCGGGGGTGAGGCGGGACTTCCAAGAGACCCAGTACTTC	CASSSGVRRDFQETQYF
few	NA	TRBV5-1	TRBJ2-3	TGCGCCAGCAGCCCGATTTCGGGGGATACGCAGTATTTT	CASSPISGDTQYF
NA	NA	TRBV20-1	TRBJ2-2	TGCAGTGCTCCCCCCCCTGGTTCCCGGAGCACCGGGGAGCTGTTTTTT	CSAPPPGSRSTGELFF
few	NA	TRBV15	TRBJ2-1	TGTGCCACCAGTCTAGCGAATAATGAGCAGTTCTTC	CATSLANNEQFF
many	NA	TRBV10-3	TRBJ2-1	TGTGCCATCAGTGAGTGGAGCTCCTACAATGAGCAGTTCTTC	CAISEWSSYNEQFF
NA	NA	TRBV2	TRBJ2-5	TGTGCCAGCAACGAGGCAGCTCAAGAGACCCAGTACTTC	CASNEAAQETQYF
NA	NA	TRBV12-3/TRBV12-4	TRBJ1-2	TGTGCCAGCAGTTTGGGAGGGAGTCGCGACTATGGCTACACCTTC	CASSLGGSRDYGYTF
few	NA	TRBV20-1	TRBJ2-1	TGCAGTGCTAGAGCCCTCAGGGATGAGCAGTTCTTC	CSARALRDEQFF
NA	NA	TRBV12-3/TRBV12-4	TRBJ1-5	TGTGCCAGCAGTTTGCGGGGGGAGGATCAGCCCCAGCATTTT	CASSLRGEDQPQHF
many	NA	TRBV20-1	TRBJ1-1	TGCAGTGCCAGGGCCACTGAAGCTTTCTTT	CSARATEAFF
NA	TRBD1	TRBV15	TRBJ1-2	TGTGCCACCAAGGACAGGGGTTCTTCTGGCTACACCTTC	CATKDRGSSGYTF
NA	NA	TRBV6-5	TRBJ2-5	TGTGCCGCAGCGGCTCGCGAGACCCAGTACTTC	CAAAARETQYF
NA	TRBD2	TRBV4-2	TRBJ2-4	TGTGCCAGCAGCCAAGATCTAGCGGGGCTAGCCAAAAACATTCAGTACTTC	CASSQDLAGLAKNIQYF
NA	TRBD1	TRBV9	TRBJ2-2	TGTGCCAGCAGCCCGACGGGACAGTTGACCGGGGAGCTGTTTTTT	CASSPTGQLTGELFF
NA	TRBD1	TRBV20-1	TRBJ2-3	TGCAGTGCTGAGACAGGGGGCACAGATACGCAGTATTTT	CSAETGGTDTQYF
NA	NA	TRBV20-1	TRBJ1-2	TGCAGTGCCGAGACCGGGAGGGTTGGGTATGGCTACACCTTC	CSAETGRVGYGYTF
few	NA	TRBV28	TRBJ2-3	TGTGCCAGCAGTCCCGTAGCGGTTAGCACAGATACGCAGTATTTT	CASSPVAVSTDTQYF